This passage covers 30 T cell receptor beta chains from one sample sequenced in a study of cytotoxic CD8 clonotypes in ibrutinib-treated CLL. Measured with immunoSEQ multiplex PCR; TCRdb has only the in-frame clones, and not every one. The table shows 130,000 or so clones, with approximately 81% occurring only once. The sequences come from PBMCs, collected after 12 months of ibrutinib treatment. These receptors were collected from a human donor with chronic lymphocytic leukemia.

CDR3 region: CASRTGRGDTEAFF. The CDR3 nucleotides are TGTGCCAGCCGGACAGGCCGAGGAGACACTGAAGCTTTCTTT. The chain couples TRBV18 to TRBJ1-1, with 7 nucleotides matching TRBD1. The junction had 9 bases not matched to a gene; V was cut back by 8 bases and J by 3 bases. The CDR3 totals 14 residues. Germline CDR1 is KGHSH and CDR2 is LQKENI.

The rearrangement links TRBV4-2 to TRBJ2-7, with unresolved D. CDR3 size: 13 residues. Germline V gene lookup returns CDR1 LGHNA and CDR2 YNFKEQ. V was trimmed by 4 bases and J by 0 bases, leaving 7 bases between them. CDR3 residues: CASSLLSSYEQYF. In nucleotides, the CDR3 is TGTGCCAGCAGCCTCCTTAGCTCCTACGAGCAGTACTTC.

The rearrangement links TRBV7-2 to TRBJ1-1; TRBD1 matches 10 bases. J gave up 6 bases and V 4 bases, and 5 bases lay outside the gene matches. CDR3 size: 14 residues. Germline CDR1 reads SGHTA; CDR2 reads FQGNSA. The CDR3 loop reads CASSSQTGGPEAFF. Here the CDR3 DNA reads TGTGCCAGCAGCTCCCAGACAGGGGGCCCTGAAGCTTTCTTT.

The CDR3 protein is CASTAESSYNEQFF. In DNA, the CDR3 is TGTGCCAGCACGGCGGAAAGCTCCTACAATGAGCAGTTCTTC. V usage is TRBV2 and J usage is TRBJ2-1, with D unclear. V lost 7 bases and J 0 bases, leaving 10 bases between the germline ends. The CDR3 loop spans 14 amino acids. Germline CDR1 reads SNHLY; CDR2 reads FYNNEI.

The chain carries TRBV28 and TRBJ1-2; D is ambiguous. The V gene lost 5 bases and the J gene lost 5 bases, with 6 bases spanning the gap. The germline gives CDR1 MDHEN, CDR2 SYDVKM. This CDR3 spans 11 amino acids. DNA for the CDR3: TGTGCCAGCAGTACTTTATATGGCTACACCTTC. Protein: CASSTLYGYTF.

This clone is a singleton in its sample. This chain links TRBV7-2 with TRBJ1-4, with D possibly being TRBD1 (6 bases). There are 13 residues in the CDR3. Germline values: CDR1 SGHTA, CDR2 FQGNSA. The V gene lost 2 bases and the J gene lost 15 bases, with 16 bases spanning the gap. The CDR3 sequence is CASSLWGARELFF. CDR3 bases: TGTGCCAGCAGCTTATGGGGGGCCCGAGAATTGTTTTTT.

This chain links TRBV7-9 with TRBJ2-2; tentatively, D is TRBD2 (6 bases). The V gene lost 3 bases and the J gene lost 4 bases, with 12 bases spanning the gap. CDR1 is SEHNR, CDR2 FQNEAQ, per germline (reference sequence). The length of the CDR3 is 15 residues. The CDR3 is CASSFGGYGTGELFF. CDR3 DNA: TGTGCCAGCAGCTTTGGGGGGTATGGCACCGGGGAGCTGTTTTTT.

This clone was recorded only once. The V and J genes are TRBV28 and TRBJ2-5; TRBD2 matches at 8 bases. Germline V gives CDR1 MDHEN, CDR2 SYDVKM. V trimming: 5 bases; J trimming: 3 bases; junction bases outside the gene matches: 17. This CDR3 contains 18 residues. CDR3 sequence: CASSKFKFVTSGEETQYF. For the CDR3, the DNA is TGTGCCAGCAGTAAATTTAAGTTCGTTACTAGCGGAGAAGAGACCCAGTACTTC.

V usage is TRBV14 and J usage is TRBJ2-3; perhaps TRBD2 as D (6 bases). CDR1 SGHDN and CDR2 FVKESK come from the germline V gene. CDR3 length: 16 amino acids. Trimming cost V 4 bases and J 4 bases, with 18 bases left between them. CDR3 region: CASSPGRGYVSDTQYF. CDR3 in DNA: TGTGCCAGCAGCCCAGGACGGGGGTACGTTTCAGATACGCAGTATTTT.

The chain has TRBV30 and TRBJ1-1, with D perhaps TRBD1 (6 bases). There are 16 residues in the CDR3. Trimming removed 0 bases from V and 0 bases from J, with 14 bases in between. The germline V gene has CDR1 GTSNPN and CDR2 SVGIG (reference sequence). This chain's CDR3 is CAWSVFEGTLNTEAFF. The CDR3 DNA reads as TGTGCCTGGAGTGTGTTTGAAGGGACACTGAACACTGAAGCTTTCTTT.

The rearrangement links TRBV7-3 to TRBJ2-1, with 13 bases identical to TRBD2. J was trimmed by 8 bases and V by 5 bases; bases with no gene match: 3. Germline V CDR1 and CDR2: SGHTA, FQGTGA. The CDR3 is made up of 14 amino acids. The CDR3, as DNA: TGTGCCAGCAGCCGGGGACTAGCGGGATATGAGCAGTTCTTC. It is translated as CASSRGLAGYEQFF.

This clone showed up just once. V is TRBV25-1 and J is TRBJ2-5, with D possibly being TRBD1 or TRBD2 (6 bases each). CDR1 MGHDK and CDR2 SYGVNS come from the germline V gene. Trimming removed 4 bases from V and 5 bases from J, with 14 bases in between. The CDR3 runs 14 residues. CDR3 DNA sequence: TGTGCCAGCAGTGTATCGGGGGCCCGGGAGACCCAGTACTTC. It translates to CASSVSGARETQYF.

This clone was counted a few times. The J gene is TRBJ2-7, the V gene TRBV6-5, with no clear D. CDR3 length equals 11 residues. Between the trimmed V and J ends, which lost 6 bases and 4 bases, there was a span of 7 bases. CDR1 is MNHEY and CDR2 is SVGAGI in the germline V gene. CDR3: CASRTGYEQYF. The CDR3, as DNA: TGTGCCAGCAGAACCGGTTACGAGCAGTACTTC.

Only one count was recorded for this clone. The CDR3 protein is CASSQRGTEAFF. The DNA for the CDR3 is TGTGCCAGCAGCCAGCGGGGAACTGAAGCTTTCTTT. The chain links TRBV6-6 to TRBJ1-1; no clear D gene. The ends were cut back, 6 bases at V and 5 bases at J, with 10 bases in the middle. Germline assignment: CDR1 MNHNY and CDR2 SVGAGI (reference sequence). The CDR3 spans 12 residues.

This chain connects TRBV18 to TRBJ2-1, with 8 bases identical to TRBD1. The CDR3 has 16 amino acids. The junction had 6 bases not matched to a gene; V was cut back by 2 bases and J by 3 bases. Germline assignment: CDR1 KGHSH and CDR2 LQKENI. CDR3 nucleotide sequence: TGTGCCAGCTCACCAGTCGGGACAGGAGACTACAATGAGCAGTTCTTC. It is translated as CASSPVGTGDYNEQFF.

The chain links TRBV11-2 to TRBJ2-1; either TRBD1 or TRBD2 may fit D (5 bases each). V was pared by 5 bases and J by 0 bases, with 14 bases between. The CDR3 is 16 amino acids. Looked up from germline, CDR1 is SGHAT and CDR2 is FQNNGV. CDR3: CASSPQRGGSYNEQFF. The CDR3 DNA follows: TGTGCCAGCAGCCCCCAACGGGGCGGCTCCTACAATGAGCAGTTCTTC.

This clone was recorded only once. The V and J genes are TRBV15 and TRBJ2-3, with 12 nucleotides matching TRBD1. V was clipped by 1 base and J by 5 bases; unmatched bases: 13. Germline values: CDR1 LNHNV, CDR2 YYDKDF (reference sequence). CDR3 length: 19 amino acids. CDR3 coding DNA: TGTGCCACCAGCAGAGCGTCCGTTTGGGACAGGGGGCAAAAAGATACGCAGTATTTT. Protein sequence: CATSRASVWDRGQKDTQYF.

V and J are TRBV2 and TRBJ2-7; D gene uncertain. Germline-derived CDR1 and CDR2 are SNHLY and FYNNEI. The CDR3 extends over 12 amino acids. V was cut by 6 bases and J by 4 bases, with 10 bases left in between. CDR3 nucleotide sequence: TGTGCCAGCAGGAACGCCGGATACGAGCAGTACTTC. Its translation is CASRNAGYEQYF. The variable domain in full, with the rest retrieved from reference TRBV2 and TRBJ2-7, is EPEVTQTPSHQVTQMGQEVILRCVPISNHLYFYWYRQILGQKVEFLVSFYNNEISEKSEIFDDQFSVERPDGSNFTLKIRSTKLEDSAMYFCASRNAGYEQYFGPGTRLTVT.

The rearrangement joins TRBV7-2 to TRBJ2-5; TRBD1 might be the D (5 bases). The CDR3 consists of 15 residues. V was shortened by 2 bases and J by 6 bases, with 16 bases between the two germline ends. CDR1 SGHTA and CDR2 FQGNSA come from the germline V gene. CDR3 sequence (DNA): TGTGCCAGCAGCTTAACTTGGCAGGGCTTACAGACCCAGTACTTC. As protein: CASSLTWQGLQTQYF.

V and J are TRBV15 and TRBJ2-2; D unclear. V was trimmed by 0 bases and J by 8 bases, leaving 10 bases between them. This CDR3 contains 14 residues. Germline CDR1 reads LNHNV; CDR2 reads YYDKDF (reference sequence). CDR3 in amino acids: CATSRDRSTGELFF. For the CDR3, the DNA is TGTGCCACCAGCAGAGATCGAAGTACAGGGGAGCTGTTTTTT. The full variable domain, its missing parts supplied by reference TRBV15 and TRBJ2-2, is DAMVIQNPRYQVTQFGKPVTLSCSQTLNHNVMYWYQQKSSQAPKLLFHYYDKDFNNEADTPDNFQSRRPNTSFCFLDIRSPGLGDTAMYLCATSRDRSTGELFFGEGSRLTVL.

The gene calls are TRBV6-5 and TRBJ2-7, with D perhaps matching TRBD2 (6 bases). V was cut by 5 bases and J by 4 bases, with 15 bases left in between. From germline, CDR1 is MNHEY and CDR2 SVGAGI. The CDR3 contains 14 residues. CDR3 nucleotides: TGTGCCAGCAGTCGTTTAGCGGAACAATACGAGCAGTACTTC. Translated, it gives CASSRLAEQYEQYF.

The chain couples TRBV4-3 to TRBJ2-7, with 10 bases that match TRBD2. The length of the CDR3 is 15 residues. V dropped 4 bases and J dropped 2; count of bases not matched to a gene: 5. Germline V gives CDR1 LGHNA, CDR2 YSLEER. CDR3: CASSPGLADPYEQYF. The CDR3 nucleotides read TGCGCCAGCAGCCCTGGACTAGCGGACCCCTACGAGCAGTACTTC.

The chain carries TRBV11-2 and TRBJ2-7; D is unresolved. Looked up from germline, CDR1 is SGHAT and CDR2 is FQNNGV. CDR3 length: 14 residues. V lost 2 bases and J lost 2, with 10 bases in between. The CDR3 bases are TGTGCCAGCAGCTTAAGCTTTAGAACCTACGAGCAGTACTTC. This sequence encodes CASSLSFRTYEQYF.

This chain joins TRBV7-2 and TRBJ2-7, with a weak D call TRBD1 (6 bases). V was pared by 5 bases and J by 5 bases, with 19 bases between. Germline assignment: CDR1 SGHTA and CDR2 FQGNSA. CDR3 length: 15 amino acids. The CDR3 sequence: CASSPYGQIADEQYF. The CDR3 DNA reads TGTGCCAGCAGCCCCTACGGACAGATCGCGGACGAGCAGTACTTC.

The chain couples TRBV16 to TRBJ2-1, with TRBD2 matching 7 bases. The trim removed 7 bases at V and 8 bases at J, leaving 14 bases unmatched. Germline CDR1 reads KGHSY; CDR2 reads FQNENV. The CDR3 is 15 amino acids. The chain's CDR3 is CASTPAQGRGDEQFF. For the CDR3, the DNA is TGTGCCAGCACCCCGGCGCAAGGTCGGGGGGATGAGCAGTTCTTC. Based on the CDR3 plus reference TRBV16 and TRBJ2-1, the full variable domain is GEEVAQTPKHLVRGEGQKAKLYCAPIKGHSYVFWYQQVLKNEFKFLISFQNENVFDETGMPKERFSAKCLPNSPCSLEIQATKLEDSAVYFCASTPAQGRGDEQFFGPGTRLTVL.

J is TRBJ2-7 and V is TRBV9, with 8 bases identical to TRBD2. The CDR3 is 14 residues long. The germline gives CDR1 SGDLS, CDR2 YYNGEE. The trim removed 4 bases at V and 0 bases at J, leaving 3 bases unmatched. CDR3 in amino acids: CASSPREGSYEQYF. The CDR3 region has the DNA TGTGCCAGCAGCCCCCGGGAGGGCTCCTACGAGCAGTACTTC.

V is TRBV4-2 and J is TRBJ2-3; 8 bases line up with TRBD2. The germline V gene encodes CDR1 LGHNA and CDR2 YNFKEQ. The CDR3 consists of 16 residues. J lost 8 bases, V lost 0 bases, and 10 bases had no gene match. The CDR3 is CASSQDLLAALGTQYF. The CDR3 coding sequence is TGTGCCAGCAGCCAAGATCTACTAGCGGCTTTGGGTACGCAGTATTTT.

This clone showed up just once. Other DNA sequences of this sample code for an identical CDR3. The J gene is TRBJ2-2, the V gene TRBV2; no definite D call. Germline CDR1 reads SNHLY; CDR2 reads FYNNEI. The V end lost 6 bases, the J end lost 3 bases, and 2 bases lay between the germline ends. The CDR3 sequence is 11 residues long. CDR3 amino acids: CASRYTGELFF. The CDR3 DNA sequence: TGTGCCAGCAGATACACCGGGGAGCTGTTTTTT.

This sequence joins TRBV4-1 and TRBJ2-2; TRBD1 matches 8 bases. CDR1 and CDR2 from the germline V gene are MGHRA and YSYEKL. The CDR3 contains 16 residues. J lost 4 bases, V lost 5 bases, and 9 bases had no gene match. The CDR3 here is CASSGRDRRVTGELFF. Written as DNA, the CDR3 is TGCGCCAGCAGCGGACGGGACAGGCGAGTCACCGGGGAGCTGTTTTTT.

This clone was seen a handful of times. The V call is TRBV7-9, the J call TRBJ2-7, with TRBD2 matching over 8 bases. Losses at the gene ends were 3 bases for V and 2 bases for J; bases not matched to a gene: 3. Germline CDR1 and CDR2: SEHNR and FQNEAQ (reference sequence). The CDR3 is made up of 14 amino acids. The CDR3 coding sequence is TGTGCCAGCAGCTTGACTAGCGATACCTACGAGCAGTACTTC. It encodes CASSLTSDTYEQYF.